This TCR beta chain was profiled in a study of CD8+CD57+ T cells in acquired aplastic anemia. Study-level information: Yields of DNA that came from sorted CD4+ and CD8+ cells averaged roughly 3 ug. Overall study findings and caveats: Patients and controls had in common around 29 CD8+ CDR3 sequences.

TCR beta VDJ and CDR3 were profiled, and genomic DNA was the template. TCRdb called the reads again in MiXCR, with one record for every CDR3 protein. Of hundreds of thousands of distinct CDR3 sequences listed, 47% are singletons. From germline, CDR1 is MNHEY and CDR2 SVGAGI. There are 14 residues in the CDR3. V lost 3 bases to trimming and J lost 5 bases; unmatched junction nucleotides: 4. In regard to this clonotype: What it recognizes is unknown.

The authors sequenced patients whose flow cytometry had shown CD8+CD57+ cell expansion. The patients all had a severe acquired aplastic anemia diagnosis. None of the patients had been given any therapy when their blood was sampled. Sequencing was performed on sorted CD4+, CD8+, or CD8+CD57+ T cells (not recorded which) from PBMCs. This chain links TRBV6-5 with TRBJ2-5; 9 nucleotides line up with TRBD2. The sequence was collected from a human donor with aplastic anemia. The CDR3 sequence is CASSYNSGSETQYF. For the CDR3, the DNA is TGTGCCAGCAGTTATAATAGCGGGAGTGAGACCCAGTACTTC.